Detailed here is one T cell receptor beta chain. What it recognizes is unknown. An end of the junction differs from the germline gene, which may be a read error. The sample comes from a study of cytomegalovirus exposure and HLA in healthy donors. Study outcomes and limitations: V- and J-gene trimming in TCR beta was tied to a missense DCLRE1C variant by an analysis performed later. Donor immune exposure was known only as CMV serostatus.

Germline V gene data show CDR1 as SGHNT and CDR2 as YENEEA. The CDR3 totals 15 residues. Use of 60 Vbeta and 13 Jbeta primers characterized the PCR. In the original processing: A follow-up analysis tallied about 80 million unique TCR beta chains, roughly 10 million shared. TCRdb keeps only in-frame clones here, not all; method: immunoSEQ multiplex PCR. Clone size and V and J calls were adopted from that table, with D and trimming inferred from the DNA. Here the sample table reports under 200,000 clones. The chain carries TRBV11-3 and TRBJ2-5; the D gene is possibly TRBD2 (5 bases). This TCR derives from a young man in good health and CMV-seronegative. The source material was PBMCs. The DNA of the CDR3 is TGTGCCAGCAGCTCACGGGATGGTCCCCAAGACACCCAGTACTTC. Protein: CASSSRDGPQDTQYF.